This entry lists 26 T cell receptor beta chains sequenced from one sample in a study of regulatory T cells in long-lasting Graves disease. Library construction for TCR beta used iRepertoire HTBI primers and Arm-PCR of CDR3 regions. TCRdb recomputed calls from the multiplex PCR reads with MiXCR, one row per CDR3 protein. This sample carries over 350,000 distinct CDR3 sequences, 14% of them seen once, and the ten largest clones take around a sixth. Time point meaning: newly diagnosed GD, antithyroid drugs for less than 3 months. PBMC RNA was the source of the TCR library. The same specimen was also included in a second study, on T cells in Graves' hyperthyroidism and ophthalmopathy.

The sample consisted of peripheral blood mononuclear cells (PBMCs), taken at new diagnosis, from a patient treated with antithyroid drugs. The receptors were gathered from a woman between 45 and 60 years old with Graves disease.

This clonotype was seen at least ten times. The chain links TRBV6-2 or TRBV6-3 to TRBJ1-3; D remains ambiguous. V was trimmed by 2 bases and J by 2 bases, leaving 10 bases between them. The CDR3 is made up of 15 amino acids. Germline-derived CDR1 and CDR2 are MNHEY and SVGEGT. The CDR3: CASSYKGQAGNTIYF. Written as DNA, the CDR3 is TGTGCCAGCAGTTACAAGGGTCAGGCTGGAAACACCATATATTTT.

The rearrangement uses TRBV2 and TRBJ2-1; 14 positions agree with TRBD2. The CDR3 runs 15 residues. With 8 bases clipped from V and 3 bases from J, the junction kept 3 bases outside the gene matches. Germline CDR1 SNHLY, CDR2 FYNNEI. CDR3 in DNA: TGTGCCAGCCGACTAGCGGGAGGGGTCTACAATGAGCAGTTCTTC. Translated, it gives CASRLAGGVYNEQFF.

There are many counts of this clonotype. The chain recombines TRBV7-2 with TRBJ2-3; no clear D. The CDR3 has 13 amino acids. Looked up from germline, CDR1 is SGHTA and CDR2 is FQGNSA. Trimming removed 8 bases from V and 2 bases from J, with 11 bases in between. CDR3 DNA: TGTGCCAGCTCAGGACGGAACACAGATACGCAGTATTTT. The encoded protein is CASSGRNTDTQYF.

This clonotype came up a few times. V gene TRBV5-6 combines with J gene TRBJ2-5; tentative D call: TRBD1 (6 bases). Germline-derived CDR1 and CDR2 are SGHDT and YYEEEE. The CDR3 is made up of 13 amino acids. V was pared by 0 bases and J by 7 bases, with 10 bases between. In DNA, the CDR3 is TGTGCCAGCAGCTTGGGGACAGAAGGGACCCAGTACTTC. Translated, it gives CASSLGTEGTQYF.

This clonotype was picked up many times. The rearrangement uses TRBV28 and TRBJ1-2, with 7 bases lining up with TRBD1. This CDR3 contains 14 residues. The V gene end was trimmed by 3 bases and the J gene end by 3 bases; junction bases not matched to a gene: 4. The germline V gene has CDR1 MDHEN and CDR2 SYDVKM. The CDR3 reads CASSLRGRDYGYTF. For the CDR3, the DNA is TGTGCCAGCAGTTTGAGGGGGCGTGACTATGGCTACACCTTC.

This chain links TRBV3-1 with TRBJ2-1; D may be TRBD2 (6 bases). Trimming cost V 3 bases and J 0 bases, with 15 bases left between them. The CDR3 is made up of 17 amino acids. The germline V gene has CDR1 LGHDT and CDR2 YNNKEL (reference sequence). The CDR3 sequence: CASSQRLAFPSYNEQFF. DNA of the CDR3: TGTGCCAGCAGCCAGAGGCTAGCGTTCCCCTCCTACAATGAGCAGTTCTTC.

The sample holds many counts of this clonotype. The chain recombines TRBV9 with TRBJ2-7, with TRBD2 identical over 11 bases. V was clipped by 3 bases and J by 0 bases; unmatched bases: 2. Germline V gene lookup returns CDR1 SGDLS and CDR2 YYNGEE. CDR3 size: 15 residues. CDR3 DNA: TGTGCCAGCAGCGAAGGACTAGCGGGCTCCTACGAGCAGTACTTC. This encodes CASSEGLAGSYEQYF.

The sample holds many counts of this clonotype. This rearrangement joins TRBV12-3 or TRBV12-4 to TRBJ1-5; TRBD1 is a possible D gene (5 bases). This CDR3 spans 14 amino acids. V was clipped by 5 bases and J by 5 bases, with 13 bases between them. CDR3 DNA: TGTGCCAGCAGTCCGCTAGGGGATCATCAGCCCCAGCATTTT. Its translation is CASSPLGDHQPQHF.

This clonotype has a handful of counts. This chain connects TRBV7-7 to TRBJ1-4; 7 nucleotides align to TRBD1. Germline V gene data show CDR1 as SSHAT and CDR2 as FNYEAQ (reference sequence). V shed 5 bases, J shed 12 bases, and the junction held 15 bases outside the gene matches. The CDR3 consists of 15 residues. The CDR3 nucleotides are TGTGCCAGCAGCCCTCAGACAGGGTTACCGGAGGAACTGTTTTTT. This codes for CASSPQTGLPEELFF.

This clonotype was counted many times. The genes are TRBV7-8 and TRBJ1-3; 7 positions agree with TRBD1. Germline loops: CDR1 SGHVS, CDR2 FQNEAQ. This CDR3 region has 16 residues. J lost 0 bases, V lost 0 bases, and 2 bases had no gene match. This CDR3 reads CASSLADRSSGNTIYF. DNA of the CDR3: TGTGCCAGCAGCTTAGCGGACAGGAGCTCTGGAAACACCATATATTTT.

This clonotype was seen more than once but under ten times. The genes are TRBV5-1 and TRBJ2-1, with D hard to call. V was clipped by 2 bases and J by 9 bases, with 12 bases between them. The CDR3 spans 13 residues. CDR1 is SGHRS and CDR2 is YFSETQ in the germline V gene. The CDR3 is CASSLVVGSEQFF. The CDR3 nucleotides are TGCGCCAGCAGCTTAGTTGTGGGTAGTGAGCAGTTCTTC.

This clonotype was seen only a few times. The chain joins TRBV13 to TRBJ1-1; D not certain. This CDR3 is built from 16 residues. Between the trimmed V and J ends, which lost 4 bases and 0 bases, there was a span of 15 bases. Germline V gives CDR1 PRHDT, CDR2 FYEKMQ (reference sequence). The CDR3, as DNA: TGTGCCAGCAGCTCCCGGGCTCGCTCAATGAACACTGAAGCTTTCTTT. Amino acids: CASSSRARSMNTEAFF.

This clonotype was picked up many times. This sequence joins TRBV28 and TRBJ2-7, with 8 positions matching TRBD1. The CDR3 runs to 14 residues. The V gene's germline CDR1 is MDHEN and CDR2 SYDVKM. The ends lost 6 bases at V and 5 bases at J; junction bases unmatched: 9. The CDR3 DNA is TGTGCCAGCAGACCTCCGGGACAGGTTAACGAGCAGTACTTC. It is translated as CASRPPGQVNEQYF.

This clonotype was found a few times. This chain's CDR3 is CASSQTQIETQYF. The CDR3 coding sequence is TGTGCCAGCAGCCAAACCCAAATAGAGACCCAGTACTTC. The chain carries TRBV3-1 and TRBJ2-5; no reliable D call. Trimming left V 2 bases short and J 4 bases short, with 8 bases between. This CDR3 is 13 amino acids long. Per the germline V gene, CDR1 is LGHDT and CDR2 is YNNKEL (reference sequence).

This clonotype occurred many times. The chain couples TRBV10-3 to TRBJ2-1; TRBD1 aligns across 8 bases. CDR1 is ENHRY, CDR2 SYGVKD, per germline. Trimming at V came to 10 bases and at J to 8 bases, leaving 25 bases not matched to a gene. The CDR3 length is 18 residues. This CDR3 is CATNSQPKDRGPGYEQFF. The CDR3 nucleotides read TGTGCCACCAATTCACAGCCCAAAGACAGGGGTCCAGGCTATGAGCAGTTCTTC.

The chain employs TRBV28 and TRBJ2-3, with 7 bases matching TRBD1. This CDR3 contains 16 residues. The junction had 9 bases not matched to a gene; V was cut back by 1 base and J by 5 bases. Germline V gives CDR1 MDHEN, CDR2 SYDVKM. The CDR3 DNA follows: TGTGCCAGCAGTTTATTCGGACAGGCTCAAGGAGATACGCAGTATTTT. Encoded protein: CASSLFGQAQGDTQYF. The full variable domain, its missing parts supplied by reference TRBV28 and TRBJ2-3, is DVKVTQSSRYLVKRTGEKVFLECVQDMDHENMFWYRQDPGLGLRLIYFSYDVKMKEKGDIPEGYSVSREKKERFSLILESASTNQTSMYLCASSLFGQAQGDTQYFGPGTRLTVL.

This clonotype was counted many times. This chain joins TRBV2 and TRBJ2-4; D may be TRBD1 (5 bases). The V end lost 6 bases, the J end lost 8 bases, and 11 bases lay between the germline ends. The CDR3 has 12 amino acids. Per germline, CDR1 SNHLY and CDR2 FYNNEI. The CDR3 is CASRRQGDIQYF. CDR3 bases: TGTGCCAGCAGGAGGCAGGGTGACATTCAGTACTTC.

The gene calls are TRBV7-3 and TRBJ2-1; TRBD2 matches 10 bases. This CDR3 has 16 amino acids. Germline assignment: CDR1 SGHTA and CDR2 FQGTGA. After removal of 3 bases from V and 5 bases from J, the junction contained 7 bases not matched to a gene. The CDR3 DNA sequence: TGTGCCAGCAGCTTTGGGGCCGGGACTAGCGACAATGAGCAGTTCTTC. Its protein is CASSFGAGTSDNEQFF.

This clonotype was detected only a few times. The chain is built from TRBV10-3 and TRBJ2-1, with D perhaps matching TRBD1 or TRBD2 (6 bases each). The V and J ends lost 0 bases and 4 bases respectively, with 25 bases between them. CDR1 ENHRY and CDR2 SYGVKD come from the germline V gene. The CDR3 runs 20 residues. This chain's CDR3 is CAISESLGSPRGGTYNEQFF. DNA for the CDR3: TGTGCCATCAGTGAGTCTCTGGGGAGCCCTCGAGGGGGGACTTACAATGAGCAGTTCTTC.

In its sample, this clonotype was seen a few times. A much larger clone sits a single nucleotide away, making a read error possible. The genes are TRBV7-9 and TRBJ2-6; D remains ambiguous. CDR1 SEHNR and CDR2 FQNEAQ come from the germline V gene (reference sequence). V lost 1 base and J lost 0, with 7 bases in between. This CDR3 is built from 16 residues. The CDR3 is CASSLVLGSGANVLTF. The DNA for the CDR3 is TGTGCCAGCAGCTTAGTGCTGGGCTCTGGGGCCAACGTCCTGACTTTC.

A few counts support this clonotype. The genes are TRBV20-1 and TRBJ2-2; D gene ambiguous. V shed 5 bases and J shed 0 bases, with 13 bases lying between them. The CDR3 has 15 amino acids. The germline V gene has CDR1 DFQATT and CDR2 SNEGSKA (reference sequence). The CDR3 is CSAPKSLSNTGELFF. The CDR3 coding sequence is TGCAGTGCTCCGAAGAGTTTATCGAACACCGGGGAGCTGTTTTTT.

The chain is built from TRBV15 and TRBJ2-5; the match to TRBD1 covers 10 bases. The CDR3 has 18 residues. V lost 0 bases and J lost 5; bases outside the gene matches: 12. The germline V gene encodes CDR1 LNHNV and CDR2 YYDKDF (reference sequence). The CDR3 region is CATSRDVGQGVIMETQYF. CDR3 DNA sequence: TGTGCCACCAGCAGAGATGTCGGACAGGGGGTAATTATGGAGACCCAGTACTTC.

The chain joins TRBV20-1 to TRBJ2-2; the D gene could be TRBD1 or TRBD2 (5 bases each). Germline V CDR1 and CDR2: DFQATT, SNEGSKA (reference sequence). V dropped 0 bases and J dropped 3 bases, with 14 bases sitting between them. This CDR3 is built from 16 residues. The CDR3 protein is CSARDEGRGHTGELFF. CDR3 nucleotide sequence: TGCAGTGCTAGAGATGAGGGAAGGGGTCACACCGGGGAGCTGTTTTTT.

This clonotype was counted only a few times. V gene TRBV5-6 combines with J gene TRBJ2-2, with 8 bases lining up with TRBD1. This CDR3 region has 16 residues. V lost 3 bases to trimming and J lost 5 bases; unmatched junction nucleotides: 9. Germline loops: CDR1 SGHDT, CDR2 YYEEEE. The CDR3 region has the DNA TGTGCCAGCAGCTCCGGGACAGGCCTGGGGACCGGGGAGCTGTTTTTT. It encodes CASSSGTGLGTGELFF.

The sample holds many counts of this clonotype. This rearrangement joins TRBV2 to TRBJ2-7, with TRBD1 identical over 8 bases. The CDR3 runs 15 residues. From germline, CDR1 is SNHLY and CDR2 FYNNEI. After removal of 3 bases from V and 7 bases from J, the junction contained 11 bases not matched to a gene. The CDR3 coding sequence is TGTGCCAGCAGTGAGTCAGGACAGGGCTATTATGAGCAGTACTTC. It translates to CASSESGQGYYEQYF.

This chain links TRBV27 with TRBJ2-7; 15 bases are a match to TRBD2. CDR3 size: 17 residues. V dropped 7 bases and J dropped 2; count of bases not matched to a gene: 9. Germline CDR1 is MNHEY and CDR2 is SMNVEV (reference sequence). The CDR3 DNA follows: TGTGCCAGCATCAATCTGGGACTAGCGGGAGGAACCTACGAGCAGTACTTC. Its translation: CASINLGLAGGTYEQYF.